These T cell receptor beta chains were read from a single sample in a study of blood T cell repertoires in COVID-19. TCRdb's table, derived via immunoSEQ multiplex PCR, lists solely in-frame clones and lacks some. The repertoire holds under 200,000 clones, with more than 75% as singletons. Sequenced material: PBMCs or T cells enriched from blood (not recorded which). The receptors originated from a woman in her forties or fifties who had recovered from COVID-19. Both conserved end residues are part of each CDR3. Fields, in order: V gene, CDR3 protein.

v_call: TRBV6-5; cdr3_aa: CASTGGRVYYGYTF
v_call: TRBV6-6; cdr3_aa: CASSYSGTGSNYGYTF
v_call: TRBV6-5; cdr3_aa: CASTDRDRTYGYTF
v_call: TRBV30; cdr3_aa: CAWSRATGGLSGANVLTF
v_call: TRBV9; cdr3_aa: CASSVVVTNTEAFF
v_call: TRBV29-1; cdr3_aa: CSVAWQGLETQYF
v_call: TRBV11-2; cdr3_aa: CASSLGVRNTEAFF
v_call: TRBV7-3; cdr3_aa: CASTPRSGSYGYTF
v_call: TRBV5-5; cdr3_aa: CASSLRSQGAEAFF
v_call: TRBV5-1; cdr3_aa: CASSSDSSGANVLTF
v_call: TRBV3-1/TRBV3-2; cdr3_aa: CASSRGGETQYF
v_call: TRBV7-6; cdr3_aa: CASSAQGRTGELFF
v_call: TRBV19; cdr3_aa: CASSIQGAPNEKLFF
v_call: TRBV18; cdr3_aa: CASSPEASRVDTQYF
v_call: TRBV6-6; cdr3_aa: CASSYGQGSDTQYF
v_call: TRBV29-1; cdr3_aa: CSGPRTGVNYGYTF
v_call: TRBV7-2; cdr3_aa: CASSLAAVQETQYF